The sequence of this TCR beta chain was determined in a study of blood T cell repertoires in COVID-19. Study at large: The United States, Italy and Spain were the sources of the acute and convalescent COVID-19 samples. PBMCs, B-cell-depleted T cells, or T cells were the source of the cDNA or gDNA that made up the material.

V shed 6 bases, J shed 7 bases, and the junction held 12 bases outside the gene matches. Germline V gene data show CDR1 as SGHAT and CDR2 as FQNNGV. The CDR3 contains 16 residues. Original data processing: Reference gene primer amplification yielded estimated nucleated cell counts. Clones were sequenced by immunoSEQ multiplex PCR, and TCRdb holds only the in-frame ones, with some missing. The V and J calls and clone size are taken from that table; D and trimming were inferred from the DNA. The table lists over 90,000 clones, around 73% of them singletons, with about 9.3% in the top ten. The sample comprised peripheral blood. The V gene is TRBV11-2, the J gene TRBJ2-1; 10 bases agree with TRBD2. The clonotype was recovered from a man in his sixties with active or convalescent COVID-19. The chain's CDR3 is CASRPVRETSGNEQFF. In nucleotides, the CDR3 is TGTGCCAGCAGGCCTGTACGTGAGACTAGCGGGAATGAGCAGTTCTTC.